This T cell receptor beta chain was captured in a study of blood T cell repertoires in COVID-19. Overall study: T cells, B-cell-depleted T cells, or PBMCs supplied cDNA or gDNA.

Per the authors' pipeline: Amplification with reference gene primers provided the estimates of nucleated cell counts. The repertoire was sequenced with immunoSEQ multiplex PCR; TCRdb's copy has only in-frame clones and lacks some. V and J calls and clone size are those listed in that table; D and trimming were worked out from the DNA. The data hold approximately 180,000 clones, with over 75% observed a single time. With 3 bases removed from V and 5 bases from J, the gap between germline ends came to 5 bases. CDR1 is GTSNPN, CDR2 SVGIG, per germline (reference sequence). CDR3 length: 12 residues. The sequence came from a man between 60 and 75 years old with acute or convalescent COVID-19. Sequenced material: peripheral blood. This rearrangement joins TRBV30 to TRBJ1-6; D gene uncertain. CDR3 residues: CAWSHNNSPLHF. DNA of the CDR3: TGTGCCTGGAGCCACAATAATTCACCCCTCCACTTT.